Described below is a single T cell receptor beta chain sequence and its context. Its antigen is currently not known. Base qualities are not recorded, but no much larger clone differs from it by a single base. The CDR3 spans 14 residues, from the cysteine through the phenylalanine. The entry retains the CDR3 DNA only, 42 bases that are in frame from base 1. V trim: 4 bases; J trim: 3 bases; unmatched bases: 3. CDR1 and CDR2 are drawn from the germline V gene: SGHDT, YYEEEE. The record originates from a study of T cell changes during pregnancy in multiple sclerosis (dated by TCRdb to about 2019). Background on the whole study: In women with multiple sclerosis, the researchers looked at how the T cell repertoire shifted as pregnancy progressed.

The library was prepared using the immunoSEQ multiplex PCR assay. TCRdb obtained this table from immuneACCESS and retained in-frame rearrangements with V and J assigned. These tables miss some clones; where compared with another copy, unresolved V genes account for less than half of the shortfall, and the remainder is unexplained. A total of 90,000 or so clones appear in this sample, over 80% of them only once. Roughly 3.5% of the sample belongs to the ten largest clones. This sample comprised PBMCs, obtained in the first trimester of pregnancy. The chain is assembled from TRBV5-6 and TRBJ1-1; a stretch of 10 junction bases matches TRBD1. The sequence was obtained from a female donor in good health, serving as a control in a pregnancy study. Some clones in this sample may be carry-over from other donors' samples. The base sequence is TGTGCCAGCAGCCCAGGACAGGGGGACACTGAAGCTTTCTTT. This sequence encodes CASSPGQGDTEAFF.